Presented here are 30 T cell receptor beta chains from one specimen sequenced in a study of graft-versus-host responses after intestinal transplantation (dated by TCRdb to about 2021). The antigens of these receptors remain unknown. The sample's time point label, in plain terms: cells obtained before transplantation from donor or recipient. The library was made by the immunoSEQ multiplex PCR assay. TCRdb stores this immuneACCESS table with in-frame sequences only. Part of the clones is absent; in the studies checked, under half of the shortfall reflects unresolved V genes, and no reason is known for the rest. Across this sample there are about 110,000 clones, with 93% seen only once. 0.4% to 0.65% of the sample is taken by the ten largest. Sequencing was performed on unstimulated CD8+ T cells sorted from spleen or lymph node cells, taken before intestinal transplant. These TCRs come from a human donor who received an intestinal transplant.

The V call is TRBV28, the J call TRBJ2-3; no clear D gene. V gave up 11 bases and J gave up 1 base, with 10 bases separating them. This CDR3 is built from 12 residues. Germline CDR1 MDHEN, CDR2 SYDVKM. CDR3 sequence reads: CAPLPGTDTQYF. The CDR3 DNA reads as TGTGCCCCCCTGCCAGGCACAGATACGCAGTATTTT.

The CDR3 coding sequence is TGCGCCAGCAGCTCGATACCATTGTGGGGACAGAGCACTGACATTCAGTACTTC. Amino acid sequence: CASSSIPLWGQSTDIQYF. The chain employs TRBV5-1 and TRBJ2-4; TRBD1 aligns across 7 bases. This CDR3 is 18 amino acids long. CDR1 and CDR2 from the germline V gene are SGHRS and YFSETQ. V lost 3 bases to trimming and J lost 8 bases; unmatched junction nucleotides: 20.

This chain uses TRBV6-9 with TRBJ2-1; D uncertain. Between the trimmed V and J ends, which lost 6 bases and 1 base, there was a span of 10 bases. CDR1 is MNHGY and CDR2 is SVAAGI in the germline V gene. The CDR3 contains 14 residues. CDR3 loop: CASSFGISYNEQFF. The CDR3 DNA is TGTGCCAGCAGCTTTGGAATATCCTACAATGAGCAGTTCTTC.

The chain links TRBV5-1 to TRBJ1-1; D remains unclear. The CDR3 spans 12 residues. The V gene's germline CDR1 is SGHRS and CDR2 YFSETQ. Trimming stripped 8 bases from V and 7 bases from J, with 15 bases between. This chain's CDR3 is CASTDNGNEAFF. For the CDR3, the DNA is TGCGCCAGTACAGACAACGGTAATGAAGCTTTCTTT. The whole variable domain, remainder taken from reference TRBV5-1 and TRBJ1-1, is KAGVTQTPRYLIKTRGQQVTLSCSPISGHRSVSWYQQTPGQGLQFLFEYFSETQRNKGNFPGRFSGRQFSNSRSEMNVSTLELGDSALYLCASTDNGNEAFFGQGTRLTVV.

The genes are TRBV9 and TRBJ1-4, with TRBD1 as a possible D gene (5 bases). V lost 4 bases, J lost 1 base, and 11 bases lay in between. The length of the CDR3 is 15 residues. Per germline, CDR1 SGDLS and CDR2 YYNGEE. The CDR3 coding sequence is TGTGCCAGCAGCCTATCGGGGGTAACTAATGAAAAACTGTTTTTT. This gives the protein CASSLSGVTNEKLFF.

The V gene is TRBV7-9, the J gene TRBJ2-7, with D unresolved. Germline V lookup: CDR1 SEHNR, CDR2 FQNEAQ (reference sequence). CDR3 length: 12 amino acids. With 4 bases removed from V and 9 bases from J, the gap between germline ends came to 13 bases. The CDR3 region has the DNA TGTGCCAGCAGCTCCCGCCCAGCCGTGCAGTACTTC. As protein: CASSSRPAVQYF.

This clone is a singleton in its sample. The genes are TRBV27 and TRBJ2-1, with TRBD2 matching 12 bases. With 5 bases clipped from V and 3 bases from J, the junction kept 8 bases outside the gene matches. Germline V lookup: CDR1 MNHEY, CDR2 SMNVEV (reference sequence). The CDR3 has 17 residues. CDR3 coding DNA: TGTGCCAGCAGTCTCCTCACTAGCGGGAGGATCTACAATGAGCAGTTCTTC. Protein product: CASSLLTSGRIYNEQFF.

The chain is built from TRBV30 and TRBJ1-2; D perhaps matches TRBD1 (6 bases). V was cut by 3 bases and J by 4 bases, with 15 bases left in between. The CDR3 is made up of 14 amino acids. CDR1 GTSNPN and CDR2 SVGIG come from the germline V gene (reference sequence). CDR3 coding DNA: TGTGCCTGGAGGCTAGGACAGTCATTCTATGGCTACACCTTC. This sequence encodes CAWRLGQSFYGYTF.

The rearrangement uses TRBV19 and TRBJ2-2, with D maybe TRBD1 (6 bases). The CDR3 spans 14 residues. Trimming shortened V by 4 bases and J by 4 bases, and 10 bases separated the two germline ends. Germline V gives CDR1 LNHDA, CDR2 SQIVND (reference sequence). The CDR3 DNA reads TGTGCCAGTAGTACCGGACAGATCACCGGGGAGCTGTTTTTT. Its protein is CASSTGQITGELFF.

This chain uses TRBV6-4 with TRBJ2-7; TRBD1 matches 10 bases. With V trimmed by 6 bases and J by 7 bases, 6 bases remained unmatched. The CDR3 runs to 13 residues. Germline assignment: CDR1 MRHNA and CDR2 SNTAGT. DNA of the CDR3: TGTGCCAGCAGATCGGACAGGGGGGGGGAGCAGTACTTC. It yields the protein CASRSDRGGEQYF.

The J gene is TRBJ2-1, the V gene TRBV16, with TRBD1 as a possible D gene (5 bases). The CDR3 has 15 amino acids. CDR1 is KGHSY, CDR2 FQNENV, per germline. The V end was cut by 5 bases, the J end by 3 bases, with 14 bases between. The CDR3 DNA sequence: TGTGCCAGCAGCGAACGGACACTATTCTACAATGAGCAGTTCTTC. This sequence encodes CASSERTLFYNEQFF.

The CDR3 is CASSQGGATEAFF. In DNA, the CDR3 is TGTGCCAGCTCTCAAGGGGGGGCCACTGAAGCTTTCTTT. The chain couples TRBV7-3 to TRBJ1-1, with D perhaps TRBD1 (6 bases). From germline, CDR1 is SGHTA and CDR2 FQGTGA. V was pared by 8 bases and J by 4 bases, with 14 bases between. The CDR3 sequence is 13 residues long.

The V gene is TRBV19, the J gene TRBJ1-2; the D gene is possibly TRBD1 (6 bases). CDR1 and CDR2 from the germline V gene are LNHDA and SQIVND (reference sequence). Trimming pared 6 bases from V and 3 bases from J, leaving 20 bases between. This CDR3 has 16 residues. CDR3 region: CASRHPSSTGHYGYTF. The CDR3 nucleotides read TGTGCCAGTAGACACCCATCCTCGACAGGACACTATGGCTACACCTTC. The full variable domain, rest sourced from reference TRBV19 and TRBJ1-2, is DGGITQSPKYLFRKEGQNVTLSCEQNLNHDAMYWYRQDPGQGLRLIYYSQIVNDFQKGDIAEGYSVSREKKESFPLTVTSAQKNPTAFYLCASRHPSSTGHYGYTFGSGTRLTVV.

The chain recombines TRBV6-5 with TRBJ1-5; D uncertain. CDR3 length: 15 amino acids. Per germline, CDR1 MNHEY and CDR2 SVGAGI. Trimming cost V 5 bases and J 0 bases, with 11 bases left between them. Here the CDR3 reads CASSMAGDSNQPQHF. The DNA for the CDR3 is TGTGCCAGCAGTATGGCCGGGGATAGCAATCAGCCCCAGCATTTT.

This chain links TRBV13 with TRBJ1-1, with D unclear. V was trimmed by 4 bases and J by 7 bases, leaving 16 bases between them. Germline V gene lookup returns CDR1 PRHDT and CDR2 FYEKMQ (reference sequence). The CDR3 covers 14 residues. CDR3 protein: CASSSRYQEIEAFF. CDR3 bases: TGTGCCAGCAGCTCAAGATACCAGGAAATTGAAGCTTTCTTT.

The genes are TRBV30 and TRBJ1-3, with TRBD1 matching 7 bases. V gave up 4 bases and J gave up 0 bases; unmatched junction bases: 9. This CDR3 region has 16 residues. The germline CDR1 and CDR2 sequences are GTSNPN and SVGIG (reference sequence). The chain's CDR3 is CAWTGPDRHSGNTIYF. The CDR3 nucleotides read TGTGCCTGGACCGGTCCGGACAGGCACTCTGGAAACACCATATATTTT.

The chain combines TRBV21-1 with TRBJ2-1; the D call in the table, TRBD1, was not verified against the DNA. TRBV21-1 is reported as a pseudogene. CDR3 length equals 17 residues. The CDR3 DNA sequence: TGTGCCAGCAGCAAAGCGCTACGGCAGAAAGGGGTCAATGAGCAGTTCTTC. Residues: CASSKALRQKGVNEQFF.

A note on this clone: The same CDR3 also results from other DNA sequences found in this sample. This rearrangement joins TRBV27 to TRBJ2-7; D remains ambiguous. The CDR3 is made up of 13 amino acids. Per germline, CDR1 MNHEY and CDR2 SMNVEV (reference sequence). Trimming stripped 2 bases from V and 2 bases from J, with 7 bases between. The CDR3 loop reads CASSLGLAYEQYF. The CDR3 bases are TGTGCCAGCAGTTTAGGGTTGGCCTACGAGCAGTACTTC.

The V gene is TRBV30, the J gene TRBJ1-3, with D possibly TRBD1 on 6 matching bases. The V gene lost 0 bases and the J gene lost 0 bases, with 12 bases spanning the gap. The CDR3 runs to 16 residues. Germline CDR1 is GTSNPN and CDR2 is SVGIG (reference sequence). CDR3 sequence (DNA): TGTGCCTGGAGTGTACAGGGACACTACTCTGGAAACACCATATATTTT. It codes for CAWSVQGHYSGNTIYF.

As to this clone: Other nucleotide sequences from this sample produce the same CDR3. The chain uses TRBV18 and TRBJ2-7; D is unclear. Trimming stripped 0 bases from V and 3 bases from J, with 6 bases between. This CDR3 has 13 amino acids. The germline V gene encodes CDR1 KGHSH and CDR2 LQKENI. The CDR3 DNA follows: TGTGCCAGCTCACCACCGTCGGACTACGAGCAGTACTTC. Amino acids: CASSPPSDYEQYF.

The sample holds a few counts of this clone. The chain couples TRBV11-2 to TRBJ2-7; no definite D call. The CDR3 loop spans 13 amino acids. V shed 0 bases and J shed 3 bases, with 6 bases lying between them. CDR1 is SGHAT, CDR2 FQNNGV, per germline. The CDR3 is CASSLEDGYEQYF. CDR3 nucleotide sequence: TGTGCCAGCAGCTTAGAGGATGGCTACGAGCAGTACTTC.

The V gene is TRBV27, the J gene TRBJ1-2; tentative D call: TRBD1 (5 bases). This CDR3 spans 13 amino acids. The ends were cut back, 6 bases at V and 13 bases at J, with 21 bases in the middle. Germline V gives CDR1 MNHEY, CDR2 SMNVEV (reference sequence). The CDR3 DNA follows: TGTGCCAGCAGCCATGGCCCCGAGGACACCAGCACCTTC. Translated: CASSHGPEDTSTF.

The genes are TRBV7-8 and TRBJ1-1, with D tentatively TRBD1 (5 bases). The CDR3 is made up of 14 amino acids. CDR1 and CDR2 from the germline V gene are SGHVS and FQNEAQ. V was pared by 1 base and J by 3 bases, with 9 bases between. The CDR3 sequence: CASSLDAGYTEAFF. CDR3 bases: TGTGCCAGCAGCTTAGACGCAGGGTACACTGAAGCTTTCTTT.

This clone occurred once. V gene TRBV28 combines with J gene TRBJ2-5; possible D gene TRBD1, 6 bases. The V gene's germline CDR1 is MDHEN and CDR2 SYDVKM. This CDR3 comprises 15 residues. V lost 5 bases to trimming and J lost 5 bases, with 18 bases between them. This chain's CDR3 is CASSRNPGARETQYF. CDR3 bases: TGTGCCAGCAGTCGAAACCCAGGGGCCCGGGAGACCCAGTACTTC.

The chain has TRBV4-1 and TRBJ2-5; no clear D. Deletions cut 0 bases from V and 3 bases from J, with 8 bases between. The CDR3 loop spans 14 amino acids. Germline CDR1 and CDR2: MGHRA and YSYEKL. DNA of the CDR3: TGCGCCAGCAGCCAAGAACTTAGTAAAGAGACCCAGTACTTC. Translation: CASSQELSKETQYF.

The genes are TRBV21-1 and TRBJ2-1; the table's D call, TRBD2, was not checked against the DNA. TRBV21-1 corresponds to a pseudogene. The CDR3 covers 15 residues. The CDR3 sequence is CASSKVRTSLYEQFF. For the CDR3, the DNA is TGTGCCAGCAGCAAAGTCCGGACTAGCTTGTATGAGCAGTTCTTC.

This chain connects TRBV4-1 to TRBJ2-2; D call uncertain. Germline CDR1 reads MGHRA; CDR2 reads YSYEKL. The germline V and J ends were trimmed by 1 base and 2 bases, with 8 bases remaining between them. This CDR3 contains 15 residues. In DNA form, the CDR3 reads TGCGCCAGCAGCCAAGGGACCTCAAACACCGGGGAGCTGTTTTTT. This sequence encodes CASSQGTSNTGELFF.

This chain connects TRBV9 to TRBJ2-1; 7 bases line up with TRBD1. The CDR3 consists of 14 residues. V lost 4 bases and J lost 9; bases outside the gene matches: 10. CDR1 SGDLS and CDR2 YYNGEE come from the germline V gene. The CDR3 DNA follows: TGTGCCAGCAGCCCAAAGACAGGGATCGGTGAGCAGTTCTTC. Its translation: CASSPKTGIGEQFF.

CDR3 sequence reads: CSVPDGYEQYF. The CDR3, as DNA: TGCAGCGTCCCGGACGGCTACGAGCAGTACTTC. This sequence joins TRBV29-1 and TRBJ2-7; D gene ambiguous. V lost 6 bases and J lost 3, with 9 bases in between. Germline V CDR1 and CDR2: SQVTM, ANQGSEA. There are 11 residues in the CDR3.

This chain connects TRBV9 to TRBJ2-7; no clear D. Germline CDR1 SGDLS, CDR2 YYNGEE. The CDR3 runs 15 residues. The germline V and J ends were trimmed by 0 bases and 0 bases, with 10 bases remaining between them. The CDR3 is CASSVEGGSSYEQYF. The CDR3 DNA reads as TGTGCCAGCAGCGTAGAGGGTGGTAGCTCCTACGAGCAGTACTTC.